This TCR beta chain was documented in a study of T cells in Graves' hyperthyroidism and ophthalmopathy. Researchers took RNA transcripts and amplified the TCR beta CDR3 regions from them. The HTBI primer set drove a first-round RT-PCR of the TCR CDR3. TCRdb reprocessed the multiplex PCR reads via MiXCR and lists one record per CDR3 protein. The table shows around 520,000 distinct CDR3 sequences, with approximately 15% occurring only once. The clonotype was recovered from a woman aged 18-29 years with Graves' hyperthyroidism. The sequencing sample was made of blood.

CDR3 DNA: TGTGCCAGCAGCCAAGGGACTAGCGTGCCCCTCGCATATACGCAGTATTTT. The encoded protein is CASSQGTSVPLAYTQYF. The chain has TRBV9 and TRBJ2-3, with 10 positions matching TRBD2. CDR1 is SGDLS and CDR2 is YYNGEE in the germline V gene. J gave up 7 bases and V 4 bases, and 15 bases lay outside the gene matches. The CDR3 has 17 residues.